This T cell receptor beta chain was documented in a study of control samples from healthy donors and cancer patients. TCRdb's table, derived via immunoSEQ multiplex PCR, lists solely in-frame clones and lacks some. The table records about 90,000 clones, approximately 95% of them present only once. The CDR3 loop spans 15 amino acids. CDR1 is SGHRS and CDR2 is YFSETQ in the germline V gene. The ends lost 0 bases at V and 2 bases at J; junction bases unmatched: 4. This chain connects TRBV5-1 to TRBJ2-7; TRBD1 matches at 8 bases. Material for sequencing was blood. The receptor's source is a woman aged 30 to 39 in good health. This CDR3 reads CASSLGTGWTYEQYF. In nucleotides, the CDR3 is TGCGCCAGCAGCTTGGGGACAGGGTGGACCTACGAGCAGTACTTC.